The 30 T cell receptor beta chains below were found in one sample sequenced in a study of human T cells and chemical hapten exposure. MiXCR, applied by TCRdb to the RACE reads, yields one record per CDR3 protein. The table has about 110,000 distinct CDR3 sequences, under 40% seen once. Time point noted: patch test 3, about 24 weeks after DPC sensitization. As to treatment: therapeutic diphenylcyclopropenone sensitization with weekly scalp DPC. The specimen was whole blood, collected in connection with sensitization to the hapten diphenylcyclopropenone (DPC). The receptors originated from a middle-aged man with alopecia areata. Some clones in this sample may be carry-over from other donors' samples.

The rearrangement links TRBV6-5 to TRBJ2-5; D remains ambiguous. V was shortened by 0 bases and J by 5 bases, with 19 bases between the two germline ends. This CDR3 has 17 amino acids. Per the germline V gene, CDR1 is MNHEY and CDR2 is SVGAGI. CDR3 protein: CASSYSILLGKAETQYF. In nucleotides, the CDR3 is TGTGCCAGCAGTTACTCGATTTTGTTGGGGAAGGCGGAGACCCAGTACTTC.

This clonotype was picked up a small number of times. Written as DNA, the CDR3 is TGTGCCAGCAGTTATGCCAAAAACATTCAGTACTTC. This gives the protein CASSYAKNIQYF. J is TRBJ2-4 and V is TRBV6-2 or TRBV6-3; D is unclear. CDR1 MNHEY and CDR2 SVGEGT come from the germline V gene. The CDR3 contains 12 residues. Trimming cost V 3 bases and J 1 base, with 1 base left between them.

V gene TRBV20-1 combines with J gene TRBJ2-3; tentative D call: TRBD2 (5 bases). Trimming left V 3 bases short and J 8 bases short, with 6 bases between. Germline CDR1 reads DFQATT; CDR2 reads SNEGSKA (reference sequence). The CDR3 is 10 amino acids. CDR3 in amino acids: CSASGGTQYF. The CDR3 nucleotides are TGCAGTGCTAGCGGAGGTACGCAGTATTTT.

This clonotype was found a few times. The chain recombines TRBV27 with TRBJ2-3; tentative D call: TRBD2 (5 bases). This CDR3 spans 16 amino acids. Germline V gene sequence: CDR1 MNHEY, CDR2 SMNVEV (reference sequence). V gave up 5 bases and J gave up 8 bases, with 23 bases separating them. CDR3 in DNA: TGTGCCAGCAGTCCCACGCGGGCAGGACGGGGTCTTACGCAGTATTTT. This encodes CASSPTRAGRGLTQYF.

This chain connects TRBV6-1 to TRBJ1-2, with D unresolved. V was shortened by 8 bases and J by 8 bases, with 15 bases between the two germline ends. This CDR3 contains 12 residues. Germline CDR1 is MNHNS and CDR2 is SASEGT. Here the CDR3 reads CASAPGIGGYTF. For the CDR3, the DNA is TGTGCCAGCGCTCCGGGGATAGGCGGCTACACCTTC.

This clonotype was observed a few times. The J gene is TRBJ1-6, the V gene TRBV9, with D possibly being TRBD1 (6 bases). Germline V CDR1 and CDR2: SGDLS, YYNGEE. This CDR3 is 14 amino acids long. Between the trimmed V and J ends, which lost 0 bases and 15 bases, there was a span of 16 bases. The CDR3: CASSVGQASKDLHF. The CDR3 DNA reads TGTGCCAGCAGCGTAGGACAGGCTTCGAAGGACCTCCACTTT.

The gene calls are TRBV11-2 and TRBJ2-3; unclear D gene. V was pared by 4 bases and J by 2 bases, with 13 bases between. The CDR3 is 15 amino acids. Per the germline V gene, CDR1 is SGHAT and CDR2 is FQNNGV. The CDR3 loop is CASSSDTLDTDTQYF. The CDR3 nucleotides are TGTGCCAGCAGCTCCGATACATTAGACACAGATACGCAGTATTTT.

This clonotype was counted a few times. The chain combines TRBV12-3 or TRBV12-4 with TRBJ2-5, with 7 bases aligning to TRBD2. CDR3 length: 12 amino acids. J lost 12 bases, V lost 4 bases, and 8 bases had no gene match. The CDR3, as DNA: TGTGCCAGCAGTTCGATGACTAGCAGCAAGTACTTC. Translated: CASSSMTSSKYF.

The V and J genes are TRBV6-1 and TRBJ2-7, with 9 bases identical to TRBD1. Germline V gene sequence: CDR1 MNHNS, CDR2 SASEGT. V shed 2 bases, J shed 4 bases, and the junction held 9 bases outside the gene matches. The CDR3 sequence is 16 residues long. Here the CDR3 DNA reads TGTGCCAGCAGTGAAAAAAGGGGACAGGGCCATTACGAGCAGTACGTC. This encodes CASSEKRGQGHYEQYV.

This sequence joins TRBV28 and TRBJ1-1; D unclear. CDR1 and CDR2 from the germline V gene are MDHEN and SYDVKM. The CDR3 spans 15 residues. Trimming pared 6 bases from V and 0 bases from J, leaving 14 bases between. CDR3 sequence: CASSSSGMLNTEAFF. The DNA for the CDR3 is TGTGCCAGCAGCTCTTCCGGGATGCTGAACACTGAAGCTTTCTTT.

The V and J genes are TRBV7-2 and TRBJ2-3; possibly TRBD2 for D (5 bases). Germline V gene lookup returns CDR1 SGHTA and CDR2 FQGNSA. The CDR3 contains 13 residues. Trimming removed 3 bases at V and 5 bases at J, with 9 bases between. CDR3 residues: CASSFRGVDTQYF. The CDR3, as DNA: TGTGCCAGCAGCTTCCGGGGTGTAGATACGCAGTATTTT.

The J gene is TRBJ1-1, the V gene TRBV9, with D perhaps TRBD1 (6 bases). V was trimmed by 4 bases and J by 5 bases, leaving 18 bases between them. CDR1 SGDLS and CDR2 YYNGEE come from the germline V gene. The CDR3 is 15 amino acids. CDR3 sequence: CASSSEWGRVTEAFF. DNA for the CDR3: TGTGCCAGCAGCTCCGAGTGGGGGCGTGTGACTGAAGCTTTCTTT.

This clonotype was seen more than once but under ten times. Here the CDR3 reads CAITLGQDSTDTQYF. CDR3 nucleotide sequence: TGTGCCATCACGCTGGGACAGGATAGCACAGATACGCAGTATTTT. This chain connects TRBV10-3 to TRBJ2-3, with 8 bases matching TRBD1. Trimming took 7 bases from V and 0 from J; bases not matched to a gene: 6. This CDR3 has 15 residues. The germline gives CDR1 ENHRY, CDR2 SYGVKD.

This clonotype was detected only a few times. The rearrangement joins TRBV29-1 to TRBJ2-5; TRBD2 aligns across 13 bases. Germline V lookup: CDR1 SQVTM, CDR2 ANQGSEA. This CDR3 is built from 16 residues. J gave up 5 bases and V 4 bases, and 10 bases lay outside the gene matches. This CDR3 reads CSVGTSGRALLETQYF. The CDR3 DNA sequence: TGCAGCGTTGGAACTAGCGGGAGGGCCCTCCTGGAGACCCAGTACTTC.

The V and J genes are TRBV5-1 and TRBJ2-3; 8 bases agree with TRBD2. The V gene's germline CDR1 is SGHRS and CDR2 YFSETQ. The CDR3 runs 14 residues. After removal of 4 bases from V and 5 bases from J, the junction contained 6 bases not matched to a gene. The CDR3, as DNA: TGCGCCAGCAGCACAGGACTAGCAAGAGATACGCAGTATTTT. It yields the protein CASSTGLARDTQYF.

The V and J genes are TRBV27 and TRBJ1-5; 11 bases agree with TRBD1. J was trimmed by 1 base and V by 8 bases; bases with no gene match: 10. The length of the CDR3 is 17 residues. From germline, CDR1 is MNHEY and CDR2 SMNVEV (reference sequence). CDR3 in amino acids: CASGSGQGGYSNQPQHF. The DNA of the CDR3 is TGTGCCAGCGGGTCGGGACAGGGGGGTTACAGCAATCAGCCCCAGCATTTT.

The chain is built from TRBV20-1 and TRBJ2-3; the D is unclear. The length of the CDR3 is 20 residues. Per the germline V gene, CDR1 is DFQATT and CDR2 is SNEGSKA (reference sequence). The ends were cut back, 0 bases at V and 0 bases at J, with 25 bases in the middle. The chain's CDR3 is CSARDHTRPAVFVSTDTQYF. The CDR3 region has the DNA TGCAGTGCTAGAGATCATACACGACCAGCCGTTTTCGTTAGCACAGATACGCAGTATTTT.

This clonotype was seen a handful of times. The chain combines TRBV12-3 or TRBV12-4 with TRBJ2-7; TRBD2 aligns across 12 bases. The CDR3 is 14 amino acids. V lost 5 bases and J lost 6; bases outside the gene matches: 5. CDR3 bases: TGTGCCAGCAGTATAGGACTAGCGGGGACCGAGCAGTACGTC. Its protein is CASSIGLAGTEQYV.

The CDR3, as DNA: TGTGCCAGCAGCCAACGACAGGGATATAATGAAAAACTGTTTTTT. It encodes CASSQRQGYNEKLFF. The V call is TRBV7-6, the J call TRBJ1-4; TRBD1 agrees at 7 bases. There are 15 residues in the CDR3. J gave up 4 bases and V 5 bases, and 7 bases lay outside the gene matches. CDR1 and CDR2 from the germline V gene are SGHVS and FNYEAQ.

This chain's CDR3 is CSVGGRGEGEQYF. CDR3 sequence (DNA): TGCAGCGTTGGCGGGAGAGGAGAGGGGGAGCAGTACTTC. J is TRBJ2-7 and V is TRBV29-1; 7 bases align to TRBD2. This CDR3 has 13 amino acids. V was pared by 4 bases and J by 7 bases, with 10 bases of the junction left unmatched. The V gene's germline CDR1 is SQVTM and CDR2 ANQGSEA.

This clonotype has more than one count but fewer than ten. The V call is TRBV7-9, the J call TRBJ1-2; D is ambiguous. Per the germline V gene, CDR1 is SEHNR and CDR2 is FQNEAQ (reference sequence). V dropped 5 bases and J dropped 0 bases, with 7 bases sitting between them. The CDR3 has 13 residues. CDR3 residues: CASSPLANYGYTF. Written as DNA, the CDR3 is TGTGCCAGCAGCCCATTAGCTAACTATGGCTACACCTTC.

The chain couples TRBV6-5 to TRBJ1-4, with TRBD1 as a possible D gene (6 bases). The germline V gene has CDR1 MNHEY and CDR2 SVGAGI. This CDR3 has 14 residues. V lost 3 bases to trimming and J lost 7 bases, with 12 bases between them. This chain's CDR3 is CASSYRGLGEKLFF. The CDR3, as DNA: TGTGCCAGCAGTTATCGGGGGCTGGGTGAAAAACTGTTTTTT.

The chain joins TRBV6-6 to TRBJ2-7, with 7 bases matching TRBD2. The CDR3 loop spans 14 amino acids. CDR1 is MNHNY, CDR2 SVGAGI, per germline (reference sequence). V was pared by 4 bases and J by 2 bases, with 5 bases of the junction left unmatched. Here the CDR3 DNA reads TGTGCCAGCAGTTCGCCCGGGACTACCTACGAGCAGTACGTC. Encoded protein: CASSSPGTTYEQYV.

In this sample, this clonotype turned up a few times. V usage is TRBV5-4 and J usage is TRBJ2-2, with 7 bases fitting TRBD1. Germline V CDR1 and CDR2: SGHNT, YYREEE (reference sequence). Trimming cost V 0 bases and J 5 bases; bases outside gene matches: 7. The CDR3 is 16 amino acids. CDR3 loop: CASSLDGQVLTGELFF. The CDR3 DNA reads TGTGCCAGCAGCTTGGATGGACAGGTGTTAACCGGGGAGCTGTTTTTT.

The chain uses TRBV10-3 and TRBJ2-7, with D tentatively TRBD2 (6 bases). The CDR3 spans 15 residues. Per the germline V gene, CDR1 is ENHRY and CDR2 is SYGVKD. Trimming took 5 bases from V and 4 from J, leaving 18 bases between them. The CDR3 reads CAISSQVKAGYEQYF. The CDR3 DNA reads as TGTGCCATCAGTTCACAGGTGAAGGCGGGGTACGAGCAGTACTTC.

V and J are TRBV20-1 and TRBJ2-3; TRBD1 might be the D (5 bases). Germline-derived CDR1 and CDR2 are DFQATT and SNEGSKA (reference sequence). The CDR3 totals 14 residues. Trimming removed 5 bases from V and 1 base from J, with 13 bases in between. The CDR3 sequence: CSAAPPGRTDTQYF. For the CDR3, the DNA is TGCAGTGCTGCCCCTCCAGGGCGCACAGATACGCAGTATTTT.

This clonotype came up a few times. The rearrangement links TRBV10-3 to TRBJ2-1, with TRBD1 matching over 8 bases. The germline CDR1 and CDR2 sequences are ENHRY and SYGVKD. V was clipped by 0 bases and J by 4 bases; unmatched bases: 2. The CDR3 runs to 15 residues. The CDR3 sequence is CAISESRQGYNEQFF. CDR3 in DNA: TGTGCCATCAGTGAGTCGCGACAGGGGTACAATGAGCAGTTCTTC.

This clonotype was counted only a few times. This chain connects TRBV5-1 to TRBJ2-7; D is perhaps TRBD2 (6 bases). CDR3 length equals 16 residues. Germline V gene data show CDR1 as SGHRS and CDR2 as YFSETQ. V was pared by 0 bases and J by 1 base, with 14 bases between. CDR3 bases: TGCGCCAGCAGCTTGGGTTTGGGGGGTCAATCCTACGAGCAGTACTTC. It yields the protein CASSLGLGGQSYEQYF.

This clonotype showed up just a few times. The rearrangement joins TRBV12-3 or TRBV12-4 to TRBJ2-1; D unclear. This CDR3 is 14 amino acids long. V was shortened by 6 bases and J by 1 base, with 10 bases between the two germline ends. CDR3: CASSLRRSYNEQFF. CDR3 sequence (DNA): TGTGCCAGCAGCCTTCGGAGATCCTACAATGAGCAGTTCTTC.

The genes are TRBV12-3 or TRBV12-4 and TRBJ2-7, with TRBD2 identical over 8 bases. This CDR3 spans 13 amino acids. With 3 bases clipped from V and 2 bases from J, the junction kept 0 bases outside the gene matches. In DNA form, the CDR3 reads TGTGCCAGCAGTTTCGGGAGGGCCTACGAGCAGTACTTC. Translating gives CASSFGRAYEQYF.